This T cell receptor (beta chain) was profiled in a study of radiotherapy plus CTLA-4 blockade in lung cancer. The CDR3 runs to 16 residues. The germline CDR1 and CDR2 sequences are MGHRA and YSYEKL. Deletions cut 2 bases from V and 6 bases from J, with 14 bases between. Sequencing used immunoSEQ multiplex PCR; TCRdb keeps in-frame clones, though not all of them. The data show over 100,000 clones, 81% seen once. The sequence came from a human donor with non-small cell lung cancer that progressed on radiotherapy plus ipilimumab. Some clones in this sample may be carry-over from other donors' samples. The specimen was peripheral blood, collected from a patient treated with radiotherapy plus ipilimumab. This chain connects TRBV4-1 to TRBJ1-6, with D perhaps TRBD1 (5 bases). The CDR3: CASSQRGQGANSPLHF. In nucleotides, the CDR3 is TGCGCCAGCAGCCAACGGGGTCAGGGAGCTAATTCACCCCTCCACTTT.